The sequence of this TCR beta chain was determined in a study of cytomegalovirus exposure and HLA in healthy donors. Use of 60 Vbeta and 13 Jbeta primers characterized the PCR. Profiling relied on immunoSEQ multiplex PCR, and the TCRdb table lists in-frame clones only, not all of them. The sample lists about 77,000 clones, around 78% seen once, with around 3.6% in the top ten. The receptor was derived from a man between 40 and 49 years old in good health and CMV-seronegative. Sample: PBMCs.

DNA for the CDR3: TGTGCCAGCAGTAGGGGTTCCGGGGAGCTGTTTTTT. Its protein product is CASSRGSGELFF. The V gene is TRBV2, the J gene TRBJ2-2; D is possibly TRBD1 (5 bases). CDR1 SNHLY and CDR2 FYNNEI come from the germline V gene. Trimming removed 5 bases at V and 6 bases at J, with 7 bases between. The CDR3 has 12 amino acids.